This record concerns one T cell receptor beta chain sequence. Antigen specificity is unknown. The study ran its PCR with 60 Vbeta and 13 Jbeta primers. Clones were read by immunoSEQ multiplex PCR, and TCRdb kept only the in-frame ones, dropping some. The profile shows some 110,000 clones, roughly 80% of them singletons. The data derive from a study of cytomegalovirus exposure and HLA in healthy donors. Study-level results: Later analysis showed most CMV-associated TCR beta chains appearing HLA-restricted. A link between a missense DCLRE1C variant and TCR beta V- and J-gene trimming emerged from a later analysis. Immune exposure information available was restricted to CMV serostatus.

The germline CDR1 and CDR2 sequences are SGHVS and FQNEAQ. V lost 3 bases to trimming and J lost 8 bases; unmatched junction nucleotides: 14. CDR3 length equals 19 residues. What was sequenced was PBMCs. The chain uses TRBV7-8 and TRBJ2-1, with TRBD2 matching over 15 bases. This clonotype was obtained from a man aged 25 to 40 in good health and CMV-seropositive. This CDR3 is CASSFPSGGLAGGDYEQFF. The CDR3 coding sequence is TGTGCCAGCAGCTTTCCCTCAGGGGGACTAGCGGGGGGTGACTATGAGCAGTTCTTC.